The present entry profiles one T cell receptor beta chain with its context. The sample belongs to a study of control samples from healthy donors and cancer patients. Data came from immunoSEQ multiplex PCR; TCRdb stores just in-frame clones and leaves some out. Here the sample spans 95,000 to 130,000 clones, roughly 92% being singletons. V was pared by 6 bases and J by 3 bases, with 6 bases between. CDR1 and CDR2 (germline): LGHNT, FRNRAP. The CDR3 is made up of 12 amino acids. This chain uses TRBV12-5 with TRBJ1-5, with D hard to call. The sample comprised blood. The receptor was isolated from a man between 25 and 39 years old in good health. The CDR3 loop reads CASGEDNQPQHF. CDR3 sequence (DNA): TGTGCTAGTGGGGAAGACAATCAGCCCCAGCATTTT.